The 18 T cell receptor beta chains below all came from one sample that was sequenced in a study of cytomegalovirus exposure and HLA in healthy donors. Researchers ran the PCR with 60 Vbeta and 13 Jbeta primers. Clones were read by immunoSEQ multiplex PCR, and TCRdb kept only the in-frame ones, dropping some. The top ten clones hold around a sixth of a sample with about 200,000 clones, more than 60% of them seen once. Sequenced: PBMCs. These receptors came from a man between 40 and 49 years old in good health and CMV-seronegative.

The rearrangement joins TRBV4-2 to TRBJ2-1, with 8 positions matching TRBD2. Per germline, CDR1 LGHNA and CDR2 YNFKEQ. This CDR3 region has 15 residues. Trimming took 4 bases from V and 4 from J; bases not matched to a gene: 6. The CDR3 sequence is CASSLGRGGYNEQFF. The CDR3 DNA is TGTGCCAGCAGCCTCGGGAGGGGGGGGTACAATGAGCAGTTCTTC.

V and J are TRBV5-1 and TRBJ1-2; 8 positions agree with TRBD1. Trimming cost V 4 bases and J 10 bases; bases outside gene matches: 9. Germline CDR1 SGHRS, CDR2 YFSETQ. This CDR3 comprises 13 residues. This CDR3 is CASSIDRGRIYTF. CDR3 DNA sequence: TGCGCCAGCAGCATCGACAGGGGTCGGATCTACACCTTC.

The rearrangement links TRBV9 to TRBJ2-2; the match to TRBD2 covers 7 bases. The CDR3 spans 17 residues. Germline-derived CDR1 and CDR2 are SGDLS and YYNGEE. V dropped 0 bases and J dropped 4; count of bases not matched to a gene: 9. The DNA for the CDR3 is TGTGCCAGCAGCGTAGGGGGGGGACCGACGAGCACCGGGGAGCTGTTTTTT. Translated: CASSVGGGPTSTGELFF.

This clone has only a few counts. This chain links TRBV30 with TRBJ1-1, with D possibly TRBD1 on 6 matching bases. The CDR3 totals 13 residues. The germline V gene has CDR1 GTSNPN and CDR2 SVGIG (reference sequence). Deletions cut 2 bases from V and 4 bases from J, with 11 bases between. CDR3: CAWSKGVATEAFF. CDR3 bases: TGTGCCTGGAGTAAGGGGGTTGCCACTGAAGCTTTCTTT.

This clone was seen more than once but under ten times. CDR3 sequence reads: CASRLGSGGADTQYF. For the CDR3, the DNA is TGTGCCAGCAGACTGGGTAGCGGGGGGGCAGATACGCAGTATTTT. This chain connects TRBV7-2 to TRBJ2-3; 11 nucleotides agree with TRBD2. V was pared by 6 bases and J by 4 bases, with 6 bases of the junction left unmatched. The germline gives CDR1 SGHTA, CDR2 FQGNSA. The CDR3 totals 15 residues.

CDR3 nucleotides: TGTGCCAGCAGCCCTAGCGGGTACAGCTCCTACGAGCAGTACTTC. Its translation is CASSPSGYSSYEQYF. V and J are TRBV5-8 and TRBJ2-7; 8 positions agree with TRBD2. This CDR3 has 15 amino acids. Germline V lookup: CDR1 SGHTS, CDR2 YDEGEE. Trimming removed 4 bases from V and 0 bases from J; junction bases left unmatched: 6.

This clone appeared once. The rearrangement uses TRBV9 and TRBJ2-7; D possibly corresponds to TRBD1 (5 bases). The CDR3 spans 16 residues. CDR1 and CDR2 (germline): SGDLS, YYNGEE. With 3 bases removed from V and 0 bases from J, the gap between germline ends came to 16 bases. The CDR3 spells CASSEGPSRSSYEQYF. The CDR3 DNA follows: TGTGCCAGCAGCGAGGGGCCCAGTAGGAGCTCCTACGAGCAGTACTTC.

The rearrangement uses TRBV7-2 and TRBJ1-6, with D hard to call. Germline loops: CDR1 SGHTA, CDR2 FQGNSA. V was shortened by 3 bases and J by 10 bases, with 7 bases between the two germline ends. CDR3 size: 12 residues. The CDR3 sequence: CASSFRTSPLHF. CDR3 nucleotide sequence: TGTGCCAGCAGCTTTAGAACGTCACCCCTCCACTTT.

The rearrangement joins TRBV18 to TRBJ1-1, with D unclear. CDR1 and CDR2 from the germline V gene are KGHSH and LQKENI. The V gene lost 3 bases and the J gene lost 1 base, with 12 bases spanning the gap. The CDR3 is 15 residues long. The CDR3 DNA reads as TGTGCCAGCTCACCCCTGGGAGACAAGAACACTGAAGCTTTCTTT. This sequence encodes CASSPLGDKNTEAFF.

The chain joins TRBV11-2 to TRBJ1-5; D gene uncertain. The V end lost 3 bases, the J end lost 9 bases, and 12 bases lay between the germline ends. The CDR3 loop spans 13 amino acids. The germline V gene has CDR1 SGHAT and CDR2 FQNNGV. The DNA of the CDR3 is TGTGCCAGCAGCTTGGGCAGGAATACGCCCCAGCATTTT. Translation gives CASSLGRNTPQHF.

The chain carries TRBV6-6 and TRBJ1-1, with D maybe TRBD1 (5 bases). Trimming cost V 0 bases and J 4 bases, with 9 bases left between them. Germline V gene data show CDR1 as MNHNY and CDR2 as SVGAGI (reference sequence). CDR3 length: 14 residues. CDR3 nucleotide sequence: TGTGCCAGCAGTTACTCGCTGGGGGGCACTGAAGCTTTCTTT. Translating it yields CASSYSLGGTEAFF.

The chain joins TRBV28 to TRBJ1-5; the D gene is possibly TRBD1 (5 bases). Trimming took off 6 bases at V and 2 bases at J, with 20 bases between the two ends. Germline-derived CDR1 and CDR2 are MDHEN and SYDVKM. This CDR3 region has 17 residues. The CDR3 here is CASRPLGGGFGNQPQHF. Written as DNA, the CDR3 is TGTGCCAGCAGGCCGCTTGGGGGGGGGTTTGGCAATCAGCCCCAGCATTTT.

The CDR3 is CASTADSGGASEQFF. CDR3 DNA sequence: TGTGCCAGCACGGCCGATAGCGGGGGGGCCAGTGAGCAGTTCTTC. This chain links TRBV6-1 with TRBJ2-1; 11 bases align to TRBD2. V lost 7 bases, J lost 9 bases, and 11 bases stayed unmatched. The germline V gene encodes CDR1 MNHNS and CDR2 SASEGT. This CDR3 spans 15 amino acids.

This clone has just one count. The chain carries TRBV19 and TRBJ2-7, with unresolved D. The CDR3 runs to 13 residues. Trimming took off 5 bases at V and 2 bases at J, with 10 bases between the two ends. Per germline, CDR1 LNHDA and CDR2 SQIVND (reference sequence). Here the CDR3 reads CASSRVATYEQYF. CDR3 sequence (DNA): TGTGCCAGTAGTCGGGTCGCCACCTACGAGCAGTACTTC.

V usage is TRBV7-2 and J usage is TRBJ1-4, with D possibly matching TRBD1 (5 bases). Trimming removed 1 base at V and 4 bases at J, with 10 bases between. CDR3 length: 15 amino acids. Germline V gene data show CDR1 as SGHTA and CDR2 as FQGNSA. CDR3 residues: CASSLGGLSNEKLFF. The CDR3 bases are TGTGCCAGCAGCTTAGGGGGACTGAGTAATGAAAAACTGTTTTTT.

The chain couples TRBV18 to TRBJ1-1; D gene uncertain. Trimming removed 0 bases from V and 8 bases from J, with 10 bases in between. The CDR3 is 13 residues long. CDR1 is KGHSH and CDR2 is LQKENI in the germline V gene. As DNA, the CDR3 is TGTGCCAGCTCACCACCAAATCAGTTAGAAGCTTTCTTT. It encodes CASSPPNQLEAFF.

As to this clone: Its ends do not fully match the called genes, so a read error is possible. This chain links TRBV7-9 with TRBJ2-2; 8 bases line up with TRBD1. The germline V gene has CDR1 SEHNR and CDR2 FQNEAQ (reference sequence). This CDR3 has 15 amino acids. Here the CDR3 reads CSSSLTGANTGELFF. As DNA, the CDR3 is TGTTCCAGCAGCCTGACAGGGGCCAACACCGGGGAGCTGTTTTTT.

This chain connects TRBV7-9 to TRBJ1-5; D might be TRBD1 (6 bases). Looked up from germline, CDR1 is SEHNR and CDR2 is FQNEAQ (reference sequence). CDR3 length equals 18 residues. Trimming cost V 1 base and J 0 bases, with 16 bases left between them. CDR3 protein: CASSLGRQAGYSNQPQHF. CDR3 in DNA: TGTGCCAGCAGCTTAGGCAGACAGGCTGGATATAGCAATCAGCCCCAGCATTTT.